This is a list of T cell receptor beta chains from one sample in a study of T-cell reconstitution after alpha-beta-depleted transplantation in children. TCRdb processed the PCR reads anew with MiXCR; each CDR3 protein has one entry. The sample includes 500,000 to 650,000 distinct CDR3 sequences, approximately 12% of them seen just once. The sample here was PBMCs, mostly from graft donor cells, taken 360 days after TCRalphabeta/CD19-depleted stem cell transplant. These receptors came from a male patient aged 10-17 years who had a stem cell transplant for acute myeloid leukemia, so the T cells may come from the graft donor. Each CDR3 is given with its conserved first and last residue. The order of the fields is J gene, clone size, D gene, V gene, CDR3 DNA, CDR3 protein. D genes are given only for firm matches. Rows give clone size only sometimes, using once, few, many, or a class for an expanded clone.

J gene: TRBJ2-1; clone size: few; D gene: TRBD1; V gene: TRBV28; CDR3 DNA: TGTGCCAGCAGTTACAGGGGTTCAAATGAGCAGTTCTTC; CDR3 protein: CASSYRGSNEQFF
J gene: TRBJ2-3; clone size: few; D gene: TRBD2; V gene: TRBV24-1; CDR3 DNA: TGTGCCACCAGTGATTTAGCGGGGCCAGGCACAGATACGCAGTATTTT; CDR3 protein: CATSDLAGPGTDTQYF
J gene: TRBJ2-1; clone size: NA; D gene: NA; V gene: TRBV25-1; CDR3 DNA: TGTGCCAGCAGTGGTACAGGGAAAGATGGTGAGCAGTTCTTC; CDR3 protein: CASSGTGKDGEQFF
J gene: TRBJ2-1; clone size: many; D gene: TRBD2; V gene: TRBV10-3; CDR3 DNA: TGTGCCATCGCACGTAGGGAGGGCCTTGGGAATGAGCAGTTCTTC; CDR3 protein: CAIARREGLGNEQFF
J gene: TRBJ2-5; clone size: NA; D gene: TRBD1; V gene: TRBV7-2; CDR3 DNA: TGTGCCAGCAGCCCTAGACCGGGACAGGGCCTGGGGAAGACCCAGTACTTC; CDR3 protein: CASSPRPGQGLGKTQYF
J gene: TRBJ2-2; clone size: few; D gene: NA; V gene: TRBV28; CDR3 DNA: TGTGCCAGCAGCCGAAAGGGAATAGGTACCAAGAACACCGGGGAGCTGTTTTTT; CDR3 protein: CASSRKGIGTKNTGELFF
J gene: TRBJ2-3; clone size: few; D gene: NA; V gene: TRBV9; CDR3 DNA: TGTGCCAGCAGCTCTAGGGGGACGGGCAGCACAGATACGCAGTATTTT; CDR3 protein: CASSSRGTGSTDTQYF
J gene: TRBJ2-7; clone size: many; D gene: NA; V gene: TRBV7-8; CDR3 DNA: TGTGCCAGCAGCTTCAGAGGGAGGTCGTCCTACGAGCAGTACTTC; CDR3 protein: CASSFRGRSSYEQYF
J gene: TRBJ2-1; clone size: NA; D gene: NA; V gene: TRBV7-2; CDR3 DNA: TGTGCCAGCAGCTTGGGGGAAATTCAGTACAATGAGCAGTTCTTC; CDR3 protein: CASSLGEIQYNEQFF
J gene: TRBJ2-7; clone size: NA; D gene: NA; V gene: TRBV5-1; CDR3 DNA: TGCGCCAGCAGTTTGACAGGAGTTCTCTCCTACGAGCAGTACTTC; CDR3 protein: CASSLTGVLSYEQYF
J gene: TRBJ2-5; clone size: few; D gene: NA; V gene: TRBV20-1; CDR3 DNA: TGCAGTGCTACAGGGGACCCAGCGGAGACCCAGTACTTC; CDR3 protein: CSATGDPAETQYF
J gene: TRBJ2-1; clone size: many; D gene: TRBD2; V gene: TRBV4-1; CDR3 DNA: TGCGCCAGCAGCCAAGATCTTCTAGCGGGAGCCGTCAGGTCGTCCTACAATGAGCAGTTCTTC; CDR3 protein: CASSQDLLAGAVRSSYNEQFF
J gene: TRBJ2-6; clone size: NA; D gene: TRBD1; V gene: TRBV20-1; CDR3 DNA: TGCAGTGCTAGGCTAGGAGCAGGGGGCGCCTCTGGGGCCAACGTCCTGACTTTC; CDR3 protein: CSARLGAGGASGANVLTF
J gene: TRBJ2-1; clone size: NA; D gene: NA; V gene: TRBV29-1; CDR3 DNA: TGCAGCGTTGAGCCGCATGAGCAGTTCTTC; CDR3 protein: CSVEPHEQFF
J gene: TRBJ2-5; clone size: NA; D gene: NA; V gene: TRBV2; CDR3 DNA: TGTGCCAGCAGTGTGTTGGCGTGGGGAGAGACCCAGTACTTC; CDR3 protein: CASSVLAWGETQYF
J gene: TRBJ2-3; clone size: few; D gene: TRBD1; V gene: TRBV18; CDR3 DNA: TGTGCCAGCTCTCGCACAGGGGAAGATACGCAGTATTTT; CDR3 protein: CASSRTGEDTQYF
J gene: TRBJ2-7; clone size: many; D gene: NA; V gene: TRBV10-3; CDR3 DNA: TGTGCCGCCGCGGGGCAGGAGAACTCCTACGAGCAGTACTTC; CDR3 protein: CAAAGQENSYEQYF
J gene: TRBJ2-1; clone size: few; D gene: TRBD1; V gene: TRBV7-3; CDR3 DNA: TGTGCCAGCAGCTTATATGGGACAGGGTCTTGGGAGCAGTTCTTC; CDR3 protein: CASSLYGTGSWEQFF
J gene: TRBJ2-7; clone size: NA; D gene: TRBD1; V gene: TRBV28; CDR3 DNA: TGTGCCAGCAGTTTGATTTGGGACAGGGTAAACGAGCAGTACTTC; CDR3 protein: CASSLIWDRVNEQYF
J gene: TRBJ1-4; clone size: few; D gene: TRBD1; V gene: TRBV29-1; CDR3 DNA: TGCAGCGTTACGGGACAGTTTAATGAAAAACTGTTTTTT; CDR3 protein: CSVTGQFNEKLFF
J gene: TRBJ2-3; clone size: many; D gene: TRBD2; V gene: TRBV5-1; CDR3 DNA: TGCGCCAGCAGACCTTACCCGGCAGGGGGACTAGCGGGGGACACAGATACGCAGTATTTT; CDR3 protein: CASRPYPAGGLAGDTDTQYF
J gene: TRBJ2-5; clone size: few; D gene: NA; V gene: TRBV28; CDR3 DNA: TGTGCCAGCCAATTTCGGGGGCGGTTGGGAGGAGAGACCCAGTACTTC; CDR3 protein: CASQFRGRLGGETQYF
J gene: TRBJ2-7; clone size: few; D gene: TRBD2; V gene: TRBV20-1; CDR3 DNA: TGCAGTGCTAACCCTAGGGGACTAGGAATGTACTACGAGCAGTACTTC; CDR3 protein: CSANPRGLGMYYEQYF
J gene: TRBJ1-6; clone size: NA; D gene: NA; V gene: TRBV28; CDR3 DNA: TGTGCCAGCAGTCCGATCCGGGACTACGAGACCTCACCCCTCCACTTT; CDR3 protein: CASSPIRDYETSPLHF
J gene: TRBJ2-1; clone size: NA; D gene: NA; V gene: TRBV7-3; CDR3 DNA: TGTGCCAGCAGCTCAGAGTGGAATGAGCAGTTCTTC; CDR3 protein: CASSSEWNEQFF
J gene: TRBJ2-7; clone size: NA; D gene: NA; V gene: TRBV4-2; CDR3 DNA: TGTGCCAGCAGCCCGCGAGGGTCGAGCTCCTACGAGCAGTACTTC; CDR3 protein: CASSPRGSSSYEQYF
J gene: TRBJ2-3; clone size: few; D gene: TRBD2; V gene: TRBV20-1; CDR3 DNA: TGCAGTGCTCCCGGGACTAGCGGCTTGCCCCTTCGCACAGATACGCAGTATTTT; CDR3 protein: CSAPGTSGLPLRTDTQYF
J gene: TRBJ1-5; clone size: few; D gene: TRBD1; V gene: TRBV28; CDR3 DNA: TGTGCCAGCAGAGTCCAACAGGGGGTTCCGGGCAATCAGCCCCAGCATTTT; CDR3 protein: CASRVQQGVPGNQPQHF
J gene: TRBJ2-1; clone size: NA; D gene: NA; V gene: TRBV27; CDR3 DNA: TGTGCCAGCGGTCTCGCGGGGCGGAGCTCCTACAATGAGCAGTTCTTC; CDR3 protein: CASGLAGRSSYNEQFF
J gene: TRBJ2-4; clone size: few; D gene: NA; V gene: TRBV5-6; CDR3 DNA: TGTGCCAGCAGCCTGGGGAGAGCGGTAGCCAAAAACATTCAGTACTTC; CDR3 protein: CASSLGRAVAKNIQYF
J gene: TRBJ2-7; clone size: many; D gene: TRBD1; V gene: TRBV5-1; CDR3 DNA: TGCGCCAGCAGCTTGGACGCGACAGGGGGCCCCTACGAGCAGTACTTC; CDR3 protein: CASSLDATGGPYEQYF
J gene: TRBJ1-5; clone size: few; D gene: TRBD1; V gene: TRBV12-3/TRBV12-4; CDR3 DNA: TGTGCCAGCAGCCAGCCGAGCAGGGGGGCTCTTAGCAATCAGCCCCAGCATTTT; CDR3 protein: CASSQPSRGALSNQPQHF
J gene: TRBJ2-2; clone size: many; D gene: NA; V gene: TRBV7-2; CDR3 DNA: TGTGCCAGCAGCTACGGACGGTCCCCGAACACCGGGGAGCTGTTTTTT; CDR3 protein: CASSYGRSPNTGELFF
J gene: TRBJ1-1; clone size: few; D gene: NA; V gene: TRBV7-8; CDR3 DNA: TGTGCCAGCAGCTTAGCGGGCCTTTACGGCACTGAAGCTTTCTTT; CDR3 protein: CASSLAGLYGTEAFF
J gene: TRBJ2-1; clone size: NA; D gene: TRBD2; V gene: TRBV7-8; CDR3 DNA: TGTGCCAGCAGCTTAGGGGGACTAGCGGGAGGGTTTAATGAGCAGTTCTTC; CDR3 protein: CASSLGGLAGGFNEQFF
J gene: TRBJ2-3; clone size: NA; D gene: TRBD2; V gene: TRBV7-9; CDR3 DNA: TGTGCCAGCAGCGCCGGGACTAGCGGGAGTTTGGATACGCAGTATTTT; CDR3 protein: CASSAGTSGSLDTQYF
J gene: TRBJ2-4; clone size: many; D gene: TRBD2; V gene: TRBV19; CDR3 DNA: TGTGCCAGTAGTGGGCTAGCGGGAGCTAAAAACATTCAGTACTTC; CDR3 protein: CASSGLAGAKNIQYF
J gene: TRBJ1-5; clone size: many; D gene: TRBD1; V gene: TRBV12-3/TRBV12-4; CDR3 DNA: TGTGCCAGCAGCTCGACAGGGACGGGCCAGCCCCAGCATTTT; CDR3 protein: CASSSTGTGQPQHF
J gene: TRBJ2-1; clone size: NA; D gene: TRBD2; V gene: TRBV4-2; CDR3 DNA: TGTGCCAGCAGCCAAGTGGGGACTATCAGCGATGAGCAGTTCTTC; CDR3 protein: CASSQVGTISDEQFF
J gene: TRBJ2-7; clone size: NA; D gene: NA; V gene: TRBV5-6; CDR3 DNA: TGTGCCAGCAGCTTGGCATCCGGGGGCGCGGCCTATTGGGGAGAGCAGTACTTC; CDR3 protein: CASSLASGGAAYWGEQYF
J gene: TRBJ2-7; clone size: NA; D gene: TRBD1; V gene: TRBV10-3; CDR3 DNA: TGTGCCATCAGTGTGCCGGACAGGAGCTCCTACGAGCAGTACTTC; CDR3 protein: CAISVPDRSSYEQYF
J gene: TRBJ2-3; clone size: few; D gene: TRBD2; V gene: TRBV7-6; CDR3 DNA: TGTGCCAGCAGCACCGGAGGCGGGGGGGTCACAGATACGCAGTATTTT; CDR3 protein: CASSTGGGGVTDTQYF
J gene: TRBJ2-7; clone size: few; D gene: NA; V gene: TRBV19; CDR3 DNA: TGTGCCAGTAGTTACGACAGGCGGCTGGGAGAGCAGTACTTC; CDR3 protein: CASSYDRRLGEQYF
J gene: TRBJ2-1; clone size: few; D gene: NA; V gene: TRBV7-3; CDR3 DNA: TGTGCCAGCAGCTCAGACAGGAGCGTGGTCTACAATGAGCAGTTCTTC; CDR3 protein: CASSSDRSVVYNEQFF